This record looks at one T cell receptor (beta chain) sequence and its context. The antigen is undetermined. This entry belongs to a study of identifying expanded T cells in peripheral blood. Study-wide findings and caveats: Variance in clone template counts between roughly 2-week samples significantly increased with total template count across all healthy donors.

Profiled with immunoSEQ multiplex PCR; TCRdb holds only in-frame clones, not every one. The sample consists of 130,000 or so clones, roughly 80% of them appearing once. The receptor was isolated from a person aged 18 to 75 in good health. The sequenced sample was blood.

The CDR3 nucleotides are TGTGCCAGCAGCCGCCTGGGGGGGCAAACTAATGAAAAACTGTTTTTT. It translates to CASSRLGGQTNEKLFF. The chain uses TRBV11-2 and TRBJ1-4; possibly TRBD1 for D (6 bases). Germline CDR1 SGHAT, CDR2 FQNNGV. CDR3 length: 16 residues. The V end was cut by 5 bases, the J end by 1 base, with 14 bases between.